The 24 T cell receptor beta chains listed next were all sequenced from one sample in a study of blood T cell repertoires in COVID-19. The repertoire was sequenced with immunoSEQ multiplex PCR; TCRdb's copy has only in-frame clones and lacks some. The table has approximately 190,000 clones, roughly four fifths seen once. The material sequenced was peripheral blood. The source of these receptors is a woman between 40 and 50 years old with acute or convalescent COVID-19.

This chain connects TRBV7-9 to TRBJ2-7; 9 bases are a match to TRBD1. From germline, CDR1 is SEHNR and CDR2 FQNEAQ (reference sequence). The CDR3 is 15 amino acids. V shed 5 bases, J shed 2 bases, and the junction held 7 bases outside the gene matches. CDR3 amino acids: CASSADRGLAYEQYF. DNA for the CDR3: TGTGCCAGCAGCGCGGACAGGGGACTGGCCTACGAGCAGTACTTC.

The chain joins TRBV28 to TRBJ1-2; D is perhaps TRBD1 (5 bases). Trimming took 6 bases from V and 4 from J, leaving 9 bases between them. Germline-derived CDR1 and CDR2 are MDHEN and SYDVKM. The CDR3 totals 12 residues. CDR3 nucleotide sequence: TGTGCCAGCAGCCCCGGGGGCTATGGCTACACCTTC. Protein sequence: CASSPGGYGYTF.

CDR3 in DNA: TGTGCCAGCAGCACCTTAGATAGCAATCAGCCCCAGCATTTT. This encodes CASSTLDSNQPQHF. The chain is built from TRBV3-1 (or the pseudogene TRBV3-2) and TRBJ1-5; D remains ambiguous. V was pared by 5 bases and J by 0 bases, with 8 bases between. Germline V CDR1 and CDR2: LGHDT, YNNKEL (reference sequence). There are 14 residues in the CDR3.

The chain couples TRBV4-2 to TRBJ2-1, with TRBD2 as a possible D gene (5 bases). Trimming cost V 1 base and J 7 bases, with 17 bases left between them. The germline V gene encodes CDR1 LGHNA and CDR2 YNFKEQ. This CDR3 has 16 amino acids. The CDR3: CASSQVSGDGGNEQFF. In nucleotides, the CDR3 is TGTGCCAGCAGCCAAGTGAGCGGTGACGGAGGTAATGAGCAGTTCTTC.

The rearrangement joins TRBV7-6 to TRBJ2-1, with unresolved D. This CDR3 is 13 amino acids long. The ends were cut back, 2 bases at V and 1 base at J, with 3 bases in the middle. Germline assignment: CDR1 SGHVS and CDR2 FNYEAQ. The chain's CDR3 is CASSLQSYNEQFF. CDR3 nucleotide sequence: TGTGCCAGCAGCTTACAATCCTACAATGAGCAGTTCTTC.

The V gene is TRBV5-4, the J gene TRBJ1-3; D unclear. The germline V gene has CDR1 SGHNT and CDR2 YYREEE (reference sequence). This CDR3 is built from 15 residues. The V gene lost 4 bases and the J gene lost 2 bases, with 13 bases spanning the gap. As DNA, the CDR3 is TGTGCCAGCAGCCGTCAGGTCTCGGCTGGAAACACCATATATTTT. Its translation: CASSRQVSAGNTIYF. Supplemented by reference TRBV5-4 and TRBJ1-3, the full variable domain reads ETGVTQSPTHLIKTRGQQVTLRCSSQSGHNTVSWYQQALGQGPQFIFQYYREEENGRGNFPPRFSGLQFPNYSSELNVNALELDDSALYLCASSRQVSAGNTIYFGEGSWLTVV.

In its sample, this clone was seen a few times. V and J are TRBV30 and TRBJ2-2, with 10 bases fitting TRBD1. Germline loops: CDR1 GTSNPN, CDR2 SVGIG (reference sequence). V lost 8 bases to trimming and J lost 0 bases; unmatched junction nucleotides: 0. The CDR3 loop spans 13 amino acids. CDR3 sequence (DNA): TGTGCCGGACAGGGGGCGAACACCGGGGAGCTGTTTTTT. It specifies CAGQGANTGELFF.

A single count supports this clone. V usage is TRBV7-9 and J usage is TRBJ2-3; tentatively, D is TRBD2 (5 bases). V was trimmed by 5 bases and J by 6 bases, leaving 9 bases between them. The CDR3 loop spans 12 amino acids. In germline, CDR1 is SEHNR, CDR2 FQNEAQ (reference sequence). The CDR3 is CASSPSGDTQYF. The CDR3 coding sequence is TGTGCCAGCAGCCCCTCGGGGGATACGCAGTATTTT. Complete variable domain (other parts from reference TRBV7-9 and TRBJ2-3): DTGVSQNPRHKITKRGQNVTFRCDPISEHNRLYWYRQTLGQGPEFLTYFQNEAQLEKSRLLSDRFSAERPKGSFSTLEIQRTEQGDSAMYLCASSPSGDTQYFGPGTRLTVL.

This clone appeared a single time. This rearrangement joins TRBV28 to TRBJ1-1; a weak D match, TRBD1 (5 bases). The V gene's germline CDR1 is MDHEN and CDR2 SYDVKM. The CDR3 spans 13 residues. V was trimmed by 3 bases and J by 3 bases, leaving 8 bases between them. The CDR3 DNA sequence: TGTGCCAGCAGTTTTAAGGGGCACACTGAAGCTTTCTTT. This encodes CASSFKGHTEAFF.

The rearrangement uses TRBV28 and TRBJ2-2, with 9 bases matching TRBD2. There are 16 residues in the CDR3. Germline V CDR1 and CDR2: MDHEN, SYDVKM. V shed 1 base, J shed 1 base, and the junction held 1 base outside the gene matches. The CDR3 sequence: CASSLSTSGNTGELFF. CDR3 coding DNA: TGTGCCAGCAGTTTATCGACTAGCGGGAACACCGGGGAGCTGTTTTTT.

The CDR3 loop is CASSAAPEGNQPQHF. The DNA for the CDR3 is TGTGCCAGCAGCGCAGCTCCCGAGGGCAATCAGCCCCAGCATTTT. The rearrangement uses TRBV2 and TRBJ1-5; no clear D gene. This CDR3 is built from 15 residues. The ends were cut back, 6 bases at V and 2 bases at J, with 14 bases in the middle. Per the germline V gene, CDR1 is SNHLY and CDR2 is FYNNEI.

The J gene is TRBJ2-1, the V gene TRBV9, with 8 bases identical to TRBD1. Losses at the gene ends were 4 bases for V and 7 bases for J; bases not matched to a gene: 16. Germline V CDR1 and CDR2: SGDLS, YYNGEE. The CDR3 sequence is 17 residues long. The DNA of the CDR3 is TGTGCCAGCAGCAGAGGGACAGGCAGTGGGTTCGGTAATGAGCAGTTCTTC. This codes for CASSRGTGSGFGNEQFF.

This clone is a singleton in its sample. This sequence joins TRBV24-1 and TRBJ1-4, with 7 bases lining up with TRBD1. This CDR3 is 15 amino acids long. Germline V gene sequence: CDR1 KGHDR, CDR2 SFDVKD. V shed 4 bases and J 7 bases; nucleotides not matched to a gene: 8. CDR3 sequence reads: CATSERTGRGEKLFF. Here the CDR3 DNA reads TGTGCCACCAGTGAGCGGACAGGAAGAGGTGAAAAACTGTTTTTT.

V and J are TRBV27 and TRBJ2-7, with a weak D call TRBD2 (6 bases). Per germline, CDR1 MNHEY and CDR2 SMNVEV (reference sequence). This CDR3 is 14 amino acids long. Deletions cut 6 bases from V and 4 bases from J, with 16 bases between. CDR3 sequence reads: CASRPRAGPYEQYF. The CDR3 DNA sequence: TGTGCCAGCAGACCAAGAGCGGGCCCGTACGAGCAGTACTTC.

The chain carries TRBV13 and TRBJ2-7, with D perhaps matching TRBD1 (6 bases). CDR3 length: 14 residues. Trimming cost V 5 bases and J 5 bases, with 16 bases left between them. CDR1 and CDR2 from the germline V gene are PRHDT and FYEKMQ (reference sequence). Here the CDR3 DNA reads TGTGCCAGCAGCCCCCCCCCAGGGGACGACGAGCAGTACTTC. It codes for CASSPPPGDDEQYF.

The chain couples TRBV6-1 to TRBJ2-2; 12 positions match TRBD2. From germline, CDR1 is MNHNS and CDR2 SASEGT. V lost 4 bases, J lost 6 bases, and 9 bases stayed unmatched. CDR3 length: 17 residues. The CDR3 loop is CASSVGYRLAGAGELFF. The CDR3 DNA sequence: TGTGCCAGCAGTGTGGGGTATCGACTAGCGGGAGCCGGGGAGCTGTTTTTT.

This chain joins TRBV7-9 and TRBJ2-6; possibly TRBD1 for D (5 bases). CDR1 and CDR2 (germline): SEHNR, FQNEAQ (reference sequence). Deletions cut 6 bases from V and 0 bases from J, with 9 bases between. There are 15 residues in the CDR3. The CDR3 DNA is TGTGCCAGCAGGACCGACAGCTCTGGGGCCAACGTCCTGACTTTC. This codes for CASRTDSSGANVLTF.

CDR3 loop: CASSYGVEKLFF. As DNA, the CDR3 is TGCGCCAGCAGCTATGGAGTGGAAAAACTGTTTTTT. The J gene is TRBJ1-4, the V gene TRBV5-1, with D unresolved. Germline CDR1 SGHRS, CDR2 YFSETQ. Trimming removed 3 bases at V and 8 bases at J, with 8 bases between. The CDR3 sequence is 12 residues long.

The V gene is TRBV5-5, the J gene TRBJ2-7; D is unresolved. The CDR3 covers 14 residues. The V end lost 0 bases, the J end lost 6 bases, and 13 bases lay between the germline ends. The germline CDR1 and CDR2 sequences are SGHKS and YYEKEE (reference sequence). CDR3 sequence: CASSLGPLAGEQYF. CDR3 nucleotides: TGTGCCAGCAGCTTGGGCCCTTTAGCTGGCGAGCAGTACTTC.

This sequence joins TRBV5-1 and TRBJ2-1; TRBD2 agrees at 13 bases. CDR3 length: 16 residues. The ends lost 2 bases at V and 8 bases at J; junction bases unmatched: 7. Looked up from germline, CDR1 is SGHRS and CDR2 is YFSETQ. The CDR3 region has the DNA TGCGCCAGCAGCTTAGGACTAGCGGGGGCGGTGTATGAGCAGTTCTTC. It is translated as CASSLGLAGAVYEQFF.

This CDR3 is CASMPYGQSSQPQHF. The DNA for the CDR3 is TGTGCCAGCATGCCCTATGGTCAATCAAGTCAGCCCCAGCATTTT. The rearrangement uses TRBV6-5 and TRBJ1-5, with D unclear. CDR3 length: 15 amino acids. Germline V gives CDR1 MNHEY, CDR2 SVGAGI. V lost 7 bases, J lost 6 bases, and 19 bases lay in between.

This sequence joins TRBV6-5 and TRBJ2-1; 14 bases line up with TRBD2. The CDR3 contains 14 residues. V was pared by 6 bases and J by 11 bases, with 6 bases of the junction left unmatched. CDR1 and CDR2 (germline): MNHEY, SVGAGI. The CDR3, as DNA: TGTGCCAGCAGCCCCGGGACTAGCGGGGGAAAGCAGTTCTTC. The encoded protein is CASSPGTSGGKQFF.

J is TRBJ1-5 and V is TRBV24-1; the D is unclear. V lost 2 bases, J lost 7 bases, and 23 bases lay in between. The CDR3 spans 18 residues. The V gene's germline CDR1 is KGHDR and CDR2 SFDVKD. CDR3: CATSDSTMGTLSSQPQHF. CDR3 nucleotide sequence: TGTGCCACCAGTGATTCGACAATGGGCACATTGAGCTCGCAGCCCCAGCATTTT.

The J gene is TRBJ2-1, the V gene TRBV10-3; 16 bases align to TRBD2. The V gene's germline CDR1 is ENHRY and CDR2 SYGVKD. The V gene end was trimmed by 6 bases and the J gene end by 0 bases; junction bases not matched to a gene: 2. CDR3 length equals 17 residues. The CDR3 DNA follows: TGTGCCATCAGAGGGACTAGCGGGGGGGACTCCTACAATGAGCAGTTCTTC. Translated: CAIRGTSGGDSYNEQFF.